Shown below are 29 T cell receptor beta chains from a single sample sequenced in a study of T cell responses to AZD1222 COVID-19 vaccine. Clones were read by immunoSEQ multiplex PCR, and TCRdb kept only the in-frame ones, dropping some. The sample shows 65,000 to 95,000 clones, about 91% of them seen only once. The sequencing here drew on peripheral blood, taken on day 0 of MenACWY control vaccination. These receptors all stem from an adult in good health.

The chain has TRBV18 and TRBJ1-3; no reliable D call. The V end was cut by 5 bases, the J end by 2 bases, with 10 bases between. Germline loops: CDR1 KGHSH, CDR2 LQKENI. The CDR3 has 14 amino acids. Written as DNA, the CDR3 is TGTGCCAGCTCAGCGGACGGGACTGGAAACACCATATATTTT. Amino acids: CASSADGTGNTIYF.

As DNA, the CDR3 is TGTGCCAGCTCACCGTCGGGGGGCAGGACTGAAGCTTTCTTT. Its translation: CASSPSGGRTEAFF. The chain carries TRBV18 and TRBJ1-1; the D gene is possibly TRBD1 (6 bases). Trimming shortened V by 3 bases and J by 5 bases, and 13 bases separated the two germline ends. The CDR3 spans 14 residues. The germline V gene has CDR1 KGHSH and CDR2 LQKENI.

The V and J genes are TRBV28 and TRBJ1-3, with a tentative D call TRBD1 (6 bases). CDR1 is MDHEN, CDR2 SYDVKM, per germline. Deletions cut 3 bases from V and 0 bases from J, with 15 bases between. The CDR3 loop spans 17 amino acids. The CDR3 loop reads CASSLSNWDNSGNTIYF. The CDR3 nucleotides are TGTGCCAGCAGTTTGTCGAATTGGGACAACTCTGGAAACACCATATATTTT.

V usage is TRBV7-2 and J usage is TRBJ2-3, with 14 bases fitting TRBD2. Germline loops: CDR1 SGHTA, CDR2 FQGNSA. With 5 bases clipped from V and 8 bases from J, the junction kept 6 bases outside the gene matches. This CDR3 has 15 amino acids. This chain's CDR3 is CASSRGLAGGSTQYF. CDR3 DNA: TGTGCCAGCAGCAGAGGACTAGCGGGAGGTTCTACGCAGTATTTT.

The CDR3 loop reads CASSYGQYNQPQHF. In nucleotides, the CDR3 is TGTGCCAGCAGTTATGGGCAGTACAATCAGCCCCAGCATTTT. The rearrangement uses TRBV6-2 or TRBV6-3 and TRBJ1-5; no clear D. Germline V lookup: CDR1 MNHEY, CDR2 SVGEGT. Trimming took off 3 bases at V and 3 bases at J, with 9 bases between the two ends. CDR3 size: 14 residues.

DNA of the CDR3: TGTGCCAGCAACTCCTTAGGCGGGGTGAATTATTACGAGCAGTACTTC. It specifies CASNSLGGVNYYEQYF. The chain employs TRBV28 and TRBJ2-7, with D possibly being TRBD2 (6 bases). The CDR3 consists of 16 residues. Germline loops: CDR1 MDHEN, CDR2 SYDVKM. V was pared by 7 bases and J by 4 bases, with 23 bases between.

This sequence joins TRBV7-3 and TRBJ2-1, with 9 bases matching TRBD2. CDR1 is SGHTA and CDR2 is FQGTGA in the germline V gene. J gave up 4 bases and V 1 base, and 14 bases lay outside the gene matches. The CDR3 loop spans 19 amino acids. In DNA, the CDR3 is TGTGCCAGCAGCTTAAGTCCCCCTAGGGCTAGCGGGAAATACAATGAGCAGTTCTTC. Translating gives CASSLSPPRASGKYNEQFF.

The chain carries TRBV19 and TRBJ1-2; D may be TRBD1 (5 bases). Looked up from germline, CDR1 is LNHDA and CDR2 is SQIVND (reference sequence). The V gene lost 6 bases and the J gene lost 3 bases, with 11 bases spanning the gap. This CDR3 contains 13 residues. CDR3 DNA sequence: TGTGCCAGTAGCCCTCCGACAGACTATGGCTACACCTTC. Translation gives CASSPPTDYGYTF.

This chain uses TRBV7-2 with TRBJ2-5, with unresolved D. Deletions cut 3 bases from V and 4 bases from J, with 15 bases between. The length of the CDR3 is 15 residues. Germline lookup yields CDR1 SGHTA and CDR2 FQGNSA. CDR3 sequence (DNA): TGTGCCAGCAGCTTTAGTACGACGGACGGAGAGACCCAGTACTTC. Protein sequence: CASSFSTTDGETQYF.

The chain uses TRBV6-5 and TRBJ2-1; maybe TRBD1 (6 bases). Germline CDR1 MNHEY, CDR2 SVGAGI. CDR3 length: 16 amino acids. Trimming stripped 3 bases from V and 5 bases from J, with 17 bases between. CDR3 residues: CASSYSAGRGDNEQFF. CDR3 sequence (DNA): TGTGCCAGCAGTTATAGCGCGGGCAGGGGCGACAATGAGCAGTTCTTC.

V and J are TRBV28 and TRBJ2-7, with D maybe TRBD1 (5 bases). Trimming removed 3 bases from V and 4 bases from J, with 10 bases in between. Looked up from germline, CDR1 is MDHEN and CDR2 is SYDVKM. This CDR3 is built from 13 residues. The CDR3 is CASSFQGPYEQYF. The DNA for the CDR3 is TGTGCCAGCAGTTTTCAGGGCCCTTACGAGCAGTACTTC.

The rearrangement joins TRBV28 to TRBJ1-2; a possible D gene is TRBD1 (6 bases). Germline CDR1 reads MDHEN; CDR2 reads SYDVKM. V was cut by 10 bases and J by 6 bases, with 12 bases left in between. The CDR3 is 11 residues long. The CDR3 DNA reads TGTGCCACCGCCCAGGGGAATGGCTACACCTTC. Amino acid sequence: CATAQGNGYTF.

This clone was observed a single time. The chain links TRBV29-1 to TRBJ1-1, with TRBD1 matching over 12 bases. The junction had 8 bases not matched to a gene; V was cut back by 4 bases and J by 11 bases. There are 13 residues in the CDR3. From germline, CDR1 is SQVTM and CDR2 ANQGSEA. CDR3 in amino acids: CSVVRDRGRLAFF. CDR3 bases: TGCAGCGTTGTCCGGGACAGGGGGCGATTGGCTTTCTTT.

The chain joins TRBV6-5 to TRBJ1-1; 8 bases fit TRBD1. The CDR3 is 16 residues long. The germline V gene has CDR1 MNHEY and CDR2 SVGAGI. V lost 4 bases to trimming and J lost 0 bases; unmatched junction nucleotides: 7. The chain's CDR3 is CASSWDRRTLNTEAFF. CDR3 nucleotide sequence: TGTGCCAGCAGTTGGGACAGGCGAACCTTGAACACTGAAGCTTTCTTT.

The chain uses TRBV3-1 (or the pseudogene TRBV3-2) and TRBJ1-2; no clear D gene. Germline loops: CDR1 LGHDT, CDR2 YNNKEL (reference sequence). The V end lost 4 bases, the J end lost 0 bases, and 6 bases lay between the germline ends. The CDR3 sequence is 13 residues long. The CDR3 DNA follows: TGTGCCAGCAGCCCCAGCTCTAACTATGGCTACACCTTC. Amino acids: CASSPSSNYGYTF.

The gene calls are TRBV18 and TRBJ2-3; D might be TRBD1 (6 bases). The CDR3 totals 14 residues. V was trimmed by 4 bases and J by 2 bases, leaving 10 bases between them. Per germline, CDR1 KGHSH and CDR2 LQKENI. The CDR3 region is CASSLRTDTDTQYF. The DNA of the CDR3 is TGTGCCAGCTCACTCAGGACAGACACAGATACGCAGTATTTT.

The gene calls are TRBV18 and TRBJ2-7, with 13 nucleotides matching TRBD2. The V gene end was trimmed by 2 bases and the J gene end by 2 bases; junction bases not matched to a gene: 9. Germline CDR1 reads KGHSH; CDR2 reads LQKENI. This CDR3 region has 18 residues. The CDR3, as DNA: TGTGCCAGCTCACCAATACCGGGACTAGCGGGGAACACCTACGAGCAGTACTTC. Translation: CASSPIPGLAGNTYEQYF.

This rearrangement joins TRBV13 to TRBJ1-1; D may be TRBD1 (5 bases). Deletions cut 5 bases from V and 0 bases from J, with 7 bases between. Per the germline V gene, CDR1 is PRHDT and CDR2 is FYEKMQ (reference sequence). The CDR3 has 13 residues. This CDR3 is CASSTQVNTEAFF. The CDR3 DNA reads TGTGCCAGCAGCACACAGGTGAACACTGAAGCTTTCTTT.

This chain joins TRBV7-9 and TRBJ2-1; a possible D gene is TRBD2 (6 bases). Trimming took 7 bases from V and 6 from J, leaving 13 bases between them. Germline assignment: CDR1 SEHNR and CDR2 FQNEAQ (reference sequence). This CDR3 comprises 13 residues. CDR3 sequence: CASTYGGSNEQFF. The DNA of the CDR3 is TGTGCCAGCACCTATGGGGGGTCCAATGAGCAGTTCTTC.

This chain joins TRBV28 and TRBJ2-7; D not resolved. Deletions cut 5 bases from V and 4 bases from J, with 9 bases between. The CDR3 sequence is 12 residues long. Germline V CDR1 and CDR2: MDHEN, SYDVKM. CDR3 region: CASSPDRYEQYF. In nucleotides, the CDR3 is TGTGCCAGCAGTCCCGACCGATACGAGCAGTACTTC.

This clone has only one observation. The chain has TRBV5-1 and TRBJ1-2; D might be TRBD1 (5 bases). CDR1 SGHRS and CDR2 YFSETQ come from the germline V gene. The length of the CDR3 is 13 residues. The V and J ends lost 4 bases and 7 bases respectively, with 14 bases between them. The CDR3 coding sequence is TGCGCCAGCAGCATACAGGAGGGTCTTGGCTACACCTTC. Translated: CASSIQEGLGYTF. The complete variable domain, with remaining parts taken from reference TRBV5-1 and TRBJ1-2, reads KAGVTQTPRYLIKTRGQQVTLSCSPISGHRSVSWYQQTPGQGLQFLFEYFSETQRNKGNFPGRFSGRQFSNSRSEMNVSTLELGDSALYLCASSIQEGLGYTFGSGTRLTVV.

This rearrangement joins TRBV6-5 to TRBJ2-7, with D hard to call. Germline V gives CDR1 MNHEY, CDR2 SVGAGI. The V gene lost 6 bases and the J gene lost 5 bases, with 17 bases spanning the gap. The CDR3 loop spans 14 amino acids. The CDR3: CASSGMREINEQYF. CDR3 DNA sequence: TGTGCCAGCAGCGGCATGCGTGAAATTAACGAGCAGTACTTC.

Within the sample, this clone is medium-sized. The rearrangement joins TRBV27 to TRBJ2-3; unclear D gene. V lost 5 bases, J lost 2 bases, and 5 bases lay in between. The germline V gene encodes CDR1 MNHEY and CDR2 SMNVEV (reference sequence). The CDR3 covers 12 residues. The CDR3 DNA is TGTGCCAGCAGTAGATACACAGATACGCAGTATTTT. This translates into CASSRYTDTQYF.

The chain employs TRBV4-3 and TRBJ1-1; D gene ambiguous. In germline, CDR1 is LGHNA, CDR2 YSLEER. The CDR3 contains 15 residues. The V end lost 0 bases, the J end lost 1 base, and 9 bases lay between the germline ends. CDR3 amino acids: CASSQEFGRNTEAFF. The DNA of the CDR3 is TGCGCCAGCAGCCAAGAATTTGGCAGGAACACTGAAGCTTTCTTT.

The table lists this clone with a count of one. V and J are TRBV24-1 and TRBJ2-1; 12 nucleotides align to TRBD2. The CDR3 has 16 residues. Per germline, CDR1 KGHDR and CDR2 SFDVKD. The junction had 1 base not matched to a gene; V was cut back by 5 bases and J by 0 bases. The CDR3 DNA follows: TGTGCCACCAGTGTGGGACTAGCGGGCTCCTACAATGAGCAGTTCTTC. It yields the protein CATSVGLAGSYNEQFF.

This clone was detected a few times. This sequence joins TRBV3-1 (or the pseudogene TRBV3-2) and TRBJ2-1; TRBD1 is a possible D gene (6 bases). CDR1 and CDR2 from the germline V gene are LGHDT and YNNKEL (reference sequence). The CDR3 covers 13 residues. Trimming shortened V by 2 bases and J by 8 bases, and 10 bases separated the two germline ends. The CDR3 DNA reads TGTGCCAGCAGCCAAACAGGGTTCCATGAGCAGTTCTTC. Its translation: CASSQTGFHEQFF.

This clone appeared once. The chain links TRBV10-3 to TRBJ2-7, with D maybe TRBD1 (7 bases). Between the trimmed V and J ends, which lost 3 bases and 3 bases, there was a span of 9 bases. The CDR3 loop spans 13 amino acids. Germline loops: CDR1 ENHRY, CDR2 SYGVKD. CDR3 sequence: CAISDRGDYEQYF. The CDR3 DNA is TGTGCCATCAGTGACAGGGGGGACTACGAGCAGTACTTC.

The chain recombines TRBV6-5 with TRBJ1-5; no clear D gene. V was clipped by 6 bases and J by 0 bases, with 12 bases between them. The CDR3 loop spans 15 amino acids. Germline CDR1 reads MNHEY; CDR2 reads SVGAGI. CDR3 region: CASRQQKHSNQPQHF. The CDR3 DNA reads as TGTGCCAGCAGGCAACAGAAACATAGCAATCAGCCCCAGCATTTT.

The chain carries TRBV7-2 and TRBJ2-6; perhaps TRBD2 as D (6 bases). Trimming pared 11 bases from V and 0 bases from J, leaving 8 bases between. The CDR3 sequence is 13 residues long. CDR1 SGHTA and CDR2 FQGNSA come from the germline V gene. The CDR3 sequence: CAGGTSGANVLTF. The CDR3 bases are TGTGCCGGAGGGACCTCTGGGGCCAACGTCCTGACTTTC.